In its sample, the clone carrying this TCR beta chain was seen once. Its target is not known. This sample was included in a study of immune evolution from preneoplasia to lung adenocarcinoma. Study-wide points: Normal lung had highest clonality; later lesions appeared denser, more diverse. Top clone frequencies peaked in normal lung, apparently declining through invasive adenocarcinoma. KRAS-mutant nodules had the highest T cell clonality.

Only in-frame clones appear in the TCRdb table, and some are missing; sequencing was by immunoSEQ multiplex PCR. The sample shows over 3,500 clones, about 82% of them seen only once. Unmatched junction bases numbered 3, after V lost 2 bases and J lost 2 bases. Per germline, CDR1 SGHTS and CDR2 YDEGEE. The CDR3 covers 15 residues. This TCR was sampled from a person between 65 and 80 years old with lung adenocarcinoma. The source material was FFPE minimally invasive lung adenocarcinoma tissue. The chain employs TRBV5-8 and TRBJ2-2; the match to TRBD1 covers 7 bases. The CDR3 coding sequence is TGTGCCAGCAGCTTTTGGGACAGCAACACCGGGGAGCTGTTTTTT. It specifies CASSFWDSNTGELFF.